This record concerns one T cell receptor (beta chain) sequence. Method: immunoSEQ multiplex PCR; TCRdb's copy keeps in-frame clones and lacks some. The sample has over 200,000 clones, around 80% seen once. With V trimmed by 7 bases and J by 2 bases, 11 bases remained unmatched. Germline V lookup: CDR1 LGHDT, CDR2 YNNKEL (reference sequence). There are 15 residues in the CDR3. This sample is drawn from a study of blood T cell repertoires in COVID-19. Study context: Acute and convalescent COVID-19 specimens originated in the United States, Italy and Spain.

The material sequenced was peripheral blood. The receptor's source is a man of 80 years or more with acute or convalescent COVID-19. The chain combines TRBV3-1 (or the pseudogene TRBV3-2) with TRBJ2-7; 7 nucleotides align to TRBD2. CDR3 amino acids: CASTKSAGRAYEQYF. CDR3 coding DNA: TGTGCCAGCACCAAGTCGGCAGGGAGGGCCTACGAGCAGTACTTC.